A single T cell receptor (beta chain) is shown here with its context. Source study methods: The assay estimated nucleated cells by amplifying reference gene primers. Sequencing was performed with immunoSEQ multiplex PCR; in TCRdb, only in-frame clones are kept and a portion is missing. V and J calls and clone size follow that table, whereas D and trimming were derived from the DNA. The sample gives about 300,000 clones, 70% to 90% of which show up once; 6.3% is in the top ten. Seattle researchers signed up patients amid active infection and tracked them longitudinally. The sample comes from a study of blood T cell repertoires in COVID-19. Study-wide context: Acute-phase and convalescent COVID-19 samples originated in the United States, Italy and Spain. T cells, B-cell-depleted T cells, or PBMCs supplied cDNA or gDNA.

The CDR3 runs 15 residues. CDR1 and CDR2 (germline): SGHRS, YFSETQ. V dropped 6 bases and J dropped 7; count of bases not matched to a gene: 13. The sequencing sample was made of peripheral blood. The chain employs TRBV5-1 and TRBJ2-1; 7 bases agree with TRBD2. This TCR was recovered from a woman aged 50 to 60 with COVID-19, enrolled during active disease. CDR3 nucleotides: TGCGCCAGCACCAGTTACGCGGGAGTGAGTAATGAGCAGTTCTTC. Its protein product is CASTSYAGVSNEQFF.